This passage covers 32 T cell receptor beta chains from one sample sequenced in a study of blood T cell repertoires in COVID-19. Clones were read by immunoSEQ multiplex PCR, and TCRdb kept only the in-frame ones, dropping some. The sample shows 200,000 to 250,000 clones, 84% of them seen only once. Sequenced: peripheral blood. These receptors originate from a woman aged 25 to 39 who had recovered from COVID-19.

This chain connects TRBV27 to TRBJ2-5, with 14 bases lining up with TRBD2. Germline V lookup: CDR1 MNHEY, CDR2 SMNVEV (reference sequence). Trimming at V came to 4 bases and at J to 6 bases, leaving 10 bases not matched to a gene. CDR3 size: 17 residues. CDR3 bases: TGTGCCAGCAGTTCGGGACTAGCGGGAGTTGCTTATCAGACCCAGTACTTC. It is translated as CASSSGLAGVAYQTQYF.

The genes are TRBV30 and TRBJ2-6; unclear D gene. CDR1 and CDR2 (germline): GTSNPN, SVGIG (reference sequence). Trimming removed 0 bases from V and 0 bases from J, with 15 bases in between. The CDR3 contains 18 residues. The CDR3 DNA reads as TGTGCCTGGAGTGTACCTTGGGCAGGCAGCTCTGGGGCCAACGTCCTGACTTTC. Protein product: CAWSVPWAGSSGANVLTF.

The J gene is TRBJ2-7, the V gene TRBV6-1; D not certain. The V gene's germline CDR1 is MNHNS and CDR2 SASEGT. Trimming stripped 1 base from V and 3 bases from J, with 4 bases between. This CDR3 spans 12 amino acids. CDR3 protein: CASSEVLYEQYF. In DNA, the CDR3 is TGTGCCAGCAGTGAAGTACTCTACGAGCAGTACTTC.

The chain joins TRBV24-1 to TRBJ2-3, with 7 bases that match TRBD1. CDR3 length: 16 amino acids. Germline lookup yields CDR1 KGHDR and CDR2 SFDVKD. Trimming at V came to 0 bases and at J to 5 bases, leaving 7 bases not matched to a gene. Here the CDR3 reads CATSDLQTGWGDTQYF. The CDR3 DNA is TGTGCCACCAGTGATTTGCAGACAGGGTGGGGAGATACGCAGTATTTT.

The chain uses TRBV28 and TRBJ2-7; D possibly corresponds to TRBD1 (7 bases). This CDR3 contains 12 residues. Germline loops: CDR1 MDHEN, CDR2 SYDVKM. Trimming took off 4 bases at V and 6 bases at J, with 10 bases between the two ends. The CDR3 coding sequence is TGTGCCAGCAGTTGGCAGGGGGGCGAGCAGTACTTC. Its protein product is CASSWQGGEQYF. Based on the CDR3 plus reference TRBV28 and TRBJ2-7, the full variable domain is DVKVTQSSRYLVKRTGEKVFLECVQDMDHENMFWYRQDPGLGLRLIYFSYDVKMKEKGDIPEGYSVSREKKERFSLILESASTNQTSMYLCASSWQGGEQYFGPGTRLTVT.

The chain couples TRBV6-5 to TRBJ2-5, with TRBD2 as a possible D gene (7 bases). The CDR3 sequence is 15 residues long. Germline V lookup: CDR1 MNHEY, CDR2 SVGAGI. The germline V and J ends were trimmed by 4 bases and 1 base, with 13 bases remaining between them. CDR3 DNA: TGTGCCAGCAGTTCCTCCGGGGGGCTCCAAGAGACCCAGTACTTC. It specifies CASSSSGGLQETQYF.

This clone was counted only a few times. The chain recombines TRBV28 with TRBJ1-6, with 7 bases fitting TRBD1. This CDR3 contains 16 residues. Losses at the gene ends were 2 bases for V and 6 bases for J; bases not matched to a gene: 7. Germline-derived CDR1 and CDR2 are MDHEN and SYDVKM. This chain's CDR3 is CASSLAKGALNSPLHF. CDR3 sequence (DNA): TGTGCCAGCAGTTTAGCAAAGGGGGCCCTTAATTCACCCCTCCACTTT.

This clone was recorded a few times. The chain couples TRBV2 to TRBJ1-5, with TRBD1 identical over 7 bases. CDR1 and CDR2 (germline): SNHLY, FYNNEI. Losses at the gene ends were 7 bases for V and 2 bases for J; bases not matched to a gene: 8. The CDR3 loop spans 15 amino acids. The CDR3 here is CASILGTEGNQPQHF. The CDR3 DNA sequence: TGTGCCAGCATTCTCGGGACAGAAGGCAATCAGCCCCAGCATTTT.

The chain joins TRBV28 to TRBJ2-7; tentatively, D is TRBD2 (7 bases). The germline V gene has CDR1 MDHEN and CDR2 SYDVKM. The V end was cut by 10 bases, the J end by 3 bases, with 25 bases between. This CDR3 contains 16 residues. The CDR3 nucleotides are TGTGCCACCACCCGAGGGGGGGCAGGGGTCGTCTACGAGCAGTACTTC. Translation gives CATTRGGAGVVYEQYF.

The chain has TRBV6-5 and TRBJ1-1, with TRBD1 matching 7 bases. After removal of 4 bases from V and 7 bases from J, the junction contained 9 bases not matched to a gene. The CDR3 length is 14 residues. Germline V CDR1 and CDR2: MNHEY, SVGAGI. CDR3 loop: CASSLRQGKDEAFF. The CDR3 DNA sequence: TGTGCCAGCAGTTTGAGACAGGGAAAAGATGAAGCTTTCTTT.

V is TRBV5-4 and J is TRBJ2-2, with a possible D match to TRBD1 (5 bases). The CDR3 spans 16 residues. Germline V lookup: CDR1 SGHNT, CDR2 YYREEE (reference sequence). Trimming took off 0 bases at V and 0 bases at J, with 9 bases between the two ends. For the CDR3, the DNA is TGTGCCAGCAGCTTGGAGGGCAGGGCGAACACCGGGGAGCTGTTTTTT. Translation gives CASSLEGRANTGELFF.

The chain has TRBV6-6 and TRBJ1-1, with D maybe TRBD1 (5 bases). Trimming removed 5 bases from V and 1 base from J, with 14 bases in between. The CDR3 length is 15 residues. Germline V CDR1 and CDR2: MNHNY, SVGAGI (reference sequence). CDR3 DNA sequence: TGTGCCAGCAGTACTACACAGGAGCCGAACACTGAAGCTTTCTTT. This gives the protein CASSTTQEPNTEAFF.

This clone has a single count. The chain couples TRBV28 to TRBJ2-7; D is undetermined. CDR1 is MDHEN, CDR2 SYDVKM, per germline. The germline V and J ends were trimmed by 4 bases and 0 bases, with 10 bases remaining between them. The CDR3 sequence is 14 residues long. The CDR3 reads CASSWLQNSYEQYF. The CDR3 bases are TGTGCCAGCAGTTGGCTCCAAAACTCCTACGAGCAGTACTTC.

The J gene is TRBJ2-3, the V gene TRBV5-1; D is undetermined. The length of the CDR3 is 12 residues. CDR1 SGHRS and CDR2 YFSETQ come from the germline V gene. V was pared by 2 bases and J by 4 bases, with 5 bases between. CDR3 sequence: CASSFLADTQYF. Here the CDR3 DNA reads TGCGCCAGCAGCTTTCTAGCAGATACGCAGTATTTT.

V and J are TRBV19 and TRBJ2-3; 12 bases fit TRBD2. The germline V gene encodes CDR1 LNHDA and CDR2 SQIVND (reference sequence). Unmatched junction bases numbered 9, after V lost 11 bases and J lost 6 bases. The CDR3 runs 14 residues. This CDR3 is CASHPGLAGDTQYF. The CDR3 nucleotides are TGTGCCTCGCACCCGGGACTAGCGGGCGATACGCAGTATTTT. Using reference TRBV19 and TRBJ2-3 for the parts outside the CDR3, the full variable domain is DGGITQSPKYLFRKEGQNVTLSCEQNLNHDAMYWYRQDPGQGLRLIYYSQIVNDFQKGDIAEGYSVSREKKESFPLTVTSAQKNPTAFYLCASHPGLAGDTQYFGPGTRLTVL.

The rearrangement uses TRBV9 and TRBJ2-1; a weak D match, TRBD1 (5 bases). Germline loops: CDR1 SGDLS, CDR2 YYNGEE. This CDR3 comprises 14 residues. The ends were cut back, 0 bases at V and 4 bases at J, with 8 bases in the middle. CDR3 sequence (DNA): TGTGCCAGCAGCGTAGGGGGCTTTTACAATGAGCAGTTCTTC. Amino acids: CASSVGGFYNEQFF. Supplemented by reference TRBV9 and TRBJ2-1, the full variable domain reads DSGVTQTPKHLITATGQRVTLRCSPRSGDLSVYWYQQSLDQGLQFLIQYYNGEERAKGNILERFSAQQFPDLHSELNLSSLELGDSALYFCASSVGGFYNEQFFGPGTRLTVL.

This clone was observed a few times. V is TRBV2 and J is TRBJ2-1, with D maybe TRBD1 (6 bases). Germline CDR1 is SNHLY and CDR2 is FYNNEI. The CDR3 sequence is 13 residues long. V lost 6 bases to trimming and J lost 5 bases, with 11 bases between them. The CDR3 coding sequence is TGTGCCAGCAGAGACAGGTTCCACAATGAGCAGTTCTTC. Amino acids: CASRDRFHNEQFF.

J is TRBJ1-1 and V is TRBV18; no definite D call. In germline, CDR1 is KGHSH, CDR2 LQKENI. V lost 2 bases and J lost 0, with 7 bases in between. This CDR3 spans 14 amino acids. CDR3 nucleotide sequence: TGTGCCAGCTCACCATTCCAGATGAACACTGAAGCTTTCTTT. Amino acids: CASSPFQMNTEAFF.

V and J are TRBV30 and TRBJ2-1; 11 nucleotides line up with TRBD2. The trim removed 5 bases at V and 16 bases at J, leaving 13 bases unmatched. The CDR3 consists of 13 residues. CDR1 is GTSNPN, CDR2 SVGIG, per germline (reference sequence). CDR3 nucleotides: TGTGCCTGGTCCCCCCGGACTAGCGGGTTTTACTTCTTC. Its protein is CAWSPRTSGFYFF.

The chain joins TRBV28 to TRBJ2-1, with 8 bases fitting TRBD1. After removal of 5 bases from V and 6 bases from J, the junction contained 6 bases not matched to a gene. This CDR3 contains 14 residues. Germline CDR1 and CDR2: MDHEN and SYDVKM. The CDR3: CASSTRTGPNEQFF. The CDR3 DNA is TGTGCCAGCAGTACGCGGACAGGGCCCAATGAGCAGTTCTTC.

V gene TRBV10-1 combines with J gene TRBJ2-1; TRBD2 agrees at 14 bases. The CDR3 runs to 16 residues. The germline CDR1 and CDR2 sequences are WNHNN and SYGVQD (reference sequence). Losses at the gene ends were 0 bases for V and 8 bases for J; bases not matched to a gene: 3. The DNA of the CDR3 is TGCGCCAGCAGTGAGTCAGGGACTAGCGGGAGCCATGAGCAGTTCTTC. Protein: CASSESGTSGSHEQFF.

The rearrangement joins TRBV15 to TRBJ2-5, with 10 nucleotides matching TRBD2. This CDR3 comprises 16 residues. Germline lookup yields CDR1 LNHNV and CDR2 YYDKDF (reference sequence). With V trimmed by 8 bases and J by 0 bases, 9 bases remained unmatched. The CDR3 is CATGASGRKDQETQYF. The CDR3 DNA reads as TGTGCCACCGGGGCTAGCGGGAGAAAGGACCAAGAGACCCAGTACTTC.

The chain uses TRBV28 and TRBJ1-6; TRBD1 matches 8 bases. The CDR3 sequence is 15 residues long. Germline V lookup: CDR1 MDHEN, CDR2 SYDVKM. The ends lost 5 bases at V and 5 bases at J; junction bases unmatched: 5. The CDR3 nucleotides read TGTGCCAGCAGTCCCCCGGGACAGGATAATTCACCCCTCCACTTT. It translates to CASSPPGQDNSPLHF.

CDR3 sequence reads: CASSNGGPGTSGQYNEQFF. CDR3 nucleotide sequence: TGCGCCAGCAGCAACGGGGGCCCCGGGACTAGCGGACAGTACAATGAGCAGTTCTTC. The rearrangement joins TRBV5-1 to TRBJ2-1, with TRBD2 matching over 11 bases. The germline gives CDR1 SGHRS, CDR2 YFSETQ. After removal of 4 bases from V and 4 bases from J, the junction contained 16 bases not matched to a gene. This CDR3 spans 19 amino acids. Looking up the rest from reference TRBV5-1 and TRBJ2-1 gives the full variable domain: KAGVTQTPRYLIKTRGQQVTLSCSPISGHRSVSWYQQTPGQGLQFLFEYFSETQRNKGNFPGRFSGRQFSNSRSEMNVSTLELGDSALYLCASSNGGPGTSGQYNEQFFGPGTRLTVL.

The gene calls are TRBV4-1 and TRBJ1-5; 8 bases line up with TRBD1. V trimming: 4 bases; J trimming: 0 bases; junction bases outside the gene matches: 17. The CDR3 has 20 residues. CDR1 MGHRA and CDR2 YSYEKL come from the germline V gene. The CDR3 DNA sequence: TGCGCCAGCAGCCGGGGGACAGGCGGTGTCGGGCCGTATAGCAATCAGCCCCAGCATTTT. Translation gives CASSRGTGGVGPYSNQPQHF.

The V gene is TRBV4-2, the J gene TRBJ1-2; 9 bases align to TRBD1. CDR3 length equals 16 residues. J gave up 6 bases and V 0 bases, and 8 bases lay outside the gene matches. Germline CDR1 is LGHNA and CDR2 is YNFKEQ. CDR3 amino acids: CASSQDRDRVINGYTF. The CDR3 nucleotides read TGTGCCAGCAGCCAAGATAGGGACAGGGTGATTAATGGCTACACCTTC.

The rearrangement links TRBV30 to TRBJ2-1, with 9 bases aligning to TRBD1. The junction had 7 bases not matched to a gene; V was cut back by 0 bases and J by 7 bases. Germline V CDR1 and CDR2: GTSNPN, SVGIG (reference sequence). The CDR3 has 15 amino acids. CDR3 loop: CAWSVTQGARNEQFF. CDR3 bases: TGTGCCTGGAGTGTAACACAGGGGGCGCGTAATGAGCAGTTCTTC.

Only one count was recorded for this clone. This chain joins TRBV3-1 (or the pseudogene TRBV3-2) and TRBJ1-4; D is unresolved. Germline values: CDR1 LGHDT, CDR2 YNNKEL (reference sequence). The V gene lost 4 bases and the J gene lost 8 bases, with 11 bases spanning the gap. The CDR3 spans 13 residues. CDR3 bases: TGTGCCAGCAGCCCCGGGTCTCGGGAAAAACTGTTTTTT. This encodes CASSPGSREKLFF.

The rearrangement joins TRBV4-1 to TRBJ1-5; 10 positions agree with TRBD1. CDR3 length equals 15 residues. The V gene end was trimmed by 6 bases and the J gene end by 7 bases; junction bases not matched to a gene: 9. CDR1 is MGHRA, CDR2 YSYEKL, per germline. The CDR3 DNA follows: TGCGCCAGCAGTCCGCGGGACAGGGGCGGACAGCCCCAGCATTTT. Residues: CASSPRDRGGQPQHF.

This chain links TRBV6-5 with TRBJ1-5; maybe TRBD1 (6 bases). Germline CDR1 and CDR2: MNHEY and SVGAGI. The CDR3 sequence is 16 residues long. The V end was cut by 2 bases, the J end by 9 bases, with 20 bases between. The CDR3 is CASSYGGATGMGPQHF. The CDR3 DNA sequence: TGTGCCAGCAGTTACGGGGGGGCCACCGGAATGGGGCCCCAGCATTTT.

The chain combines TRBV6-5 with TRBJ1-5; D call uncertain. The CDR3 length is 10 residues. Trimming removed 11 bases from V and 6 bases from J, with 8 bases in between. The germline CDR1 and CDR2 sequences are MNHEY and SVGAGI. CDR3 sequence reads: CASHSQPQHF. The CDR3 DNA follows: TGTGCCTCTCACAGTCAGCCCCAGCATTTT.

The V gene is TRBV18, the J gene TRBJ1-2, with TRBD1 identical over 11 bases. The CDR3 runs to 16 residues. J gave up 4 bases and V 5 bases, and 9 bases lay outside the gene matches. Looked up from germline, CDR1 is KGHSH and CDR2 is LQKENI. The CDR3 reads CASSSDPGQGGYGYTF. The CDR3, as DNA: TGTGCCAGCTCATCCGATCCGGGACAGGGGGGCTATGGCTACACCTTC. The full variable domain, its missing parts supplied by reference TRBV18 and TRBJ1-2, is NAGVMQNPRHLVRRRGQEARLRCSPMKGHSHVYWYRQLPEEGLKFMVYLQKENIIDESGMPKERFSAEFPKEGPSILRIQQVVRGDSAAYFCASSSDPGQGGYGYTFGSGTRLTVV.